These 21 T cell receptor beta chains were sequenced from one sample in a study of OX40 agonist ivuxolimab in advanced cancers. The library was obtained by the immunoSEQ multiplex PCR assay. TCRdb mirrors the immuneACCESS table, restricted to in-frame sequences. Some clones are absent from its copies; in checked studies, under half trace to an unresolved V gene, and the reason for the others is unknown. In all, the sample holds tens of thousands of clones, and about 85% of those were seen once. Clones ranked in the top ten supply around 3.8% of the sample. The material sequenced was CD4+ or CD8+ T cells sorted from blood, taken in a trial of the OX40 agonist ivuxolimab. The receptors stem from an adult with an advanced solid tumor such as melanoma, head and neck, liver or kidney cancer.

The chain carries TRBV5-6 and TRBJ1-5, with D possibly TRBD1 on 5 matching bases. The CDR3 is 16 residues long. Germline assignment: CDR1 SGHDT and CDR2 YYEEEE. V dropped 4 bases and J dropped 3 bases, with 17 bases sitting between them. Written as DNA, the CDR3 is TGTGCCAGCAGCCCACTTAGGGGCAGTACCAATCAGCCCCAGCATTTT. Amino acids: CASSPLRGSTNQPQHF.

The CDR3 nucleotides read TGTGCCAGCAGCAGACCCACAGATACGCAGTATTTT. The encoded protein is CASSRPTDTQYF. The V and J genes are TRBV7-2 and TRBJ2-3; D ambiguous. The CDR3 totals 12 residues. Trimming took off 5 bases at V and 2 bases at J, with 5 bases between the two ends. Germline V gene lookup returns CDR1 SGHTA and CDR2 FQGNSA.

The chain has TRBV7-9 and TRBJ1-5, with D unresolved. Deletions cut 5 bases from V and 3 bases from J, with 5 bases between. In germline, CDR1 is SEHNR, CDR2 FQNEAQ (reference sequence). The CDR3 totals 12 residues. This chain's CDR3 is CASSDTNQPQHF. CDR3 in DNA: TGTGCCAGCAGCGACACCAATCAGCCCCAGCATTTT.

This clone was detected once. V is TRBV7-6 and J is TRBJ1-3; unclear D gene. Trimming removed 5 bases from V and 4 bases from J, with 12 bases in between. CDR1 is SGHVS and CDR2 is FNYEAQ in the germline V gene. The CDR3 totals 14 residues. The CDR3 DNA reads as TGTGCCAGCAGCCCCCGAGGGTTCGGAAACACCATATATTTT. Its protein product is CASSPRGFGNTIYF. Full variable domain (remainder filled in from reference TRBV7-6 and TRBJ1-3): GAGVSQSPRYKVTKRGQDVALRCDPISGHVSLYWYRQALGQGPEFLTYFNYEAQQDKSGLPNDRFSAERPEGSISTLTIQRTEQRDSAMYRCASSPRGFGNTIYFGEGSWLTVV.

This clone was detected once. This chain links TRBV21-1 with TRBJ2-7. TRBV21-1 is a listed pseudogene. The CDR3 is made up of 16 amino acids. In DNA, the CDR3 is TGTGCCAGCAGCCCTCCTCCTGGGCGGAGCCGCTACGAGCAGTACTTC. Translation gives CASSPPPGRSRYEQYF.

The chain links TRBV6-5 to TRBJ2-7; perhaps TRBD2 as D (5 bases). The V gene's germline CDR1 is MNHEY and CDR2 SVGAGI. This CDR3 is built from 15 residues. Trimming cost V 0 bases and J 2 bases, with 11 bases left between them. In DNA, the CDR3 is TGTGCCAGCAGTTACTCAGGAGCAGCGGCCTACGAGCAGTACTTC. It codes for CASSYSGAAAYEQYF.

This chain joins TRBV5-5 and TRBJ2-7, with D perhaps matching TRBD1 (6 bases). The ends were cut back, 2 bases at V and 1 base at J, with 13 bases in the middle. This CDR3 region has 15 residues. CDR1 and CDR2 from the germline V gene are SGHKS and YYEKEE (reference sequence). The CDR3 region has the DNA TGTGCCAGCAGCTTCACAGACAGGCCATCCTACGAGCAGTACTTC. The encoded protein is CASSFTDRPSYEQYF.

The CDR3 region has the DNA TGTGCCAGCAGCTTCGGGACAGGGGACTCACCCCTCCACTTT. Protein sequence: CASSFGTGDSPLHF. The rearrangement links TRBV9 to TRBJ1-6, with 10 bases identical to TRBD1. The CDR3 sequence is 14 residues long. Germline CDR1 and CDR2: SGDLS and YYNGEE. J lost 10 bases, V lost 4 bases, and 5 bases had no gene match.

This rearrangement joins TRBV7-9 to TRBJ1-3; D is ambiguous. This CDR3 is built from 16 residues. Germline V gene sequence: CDR1 SEHNR, CDR2 FQNEAQ (reference sequence). V lost 5 bases and J 0 bases, leaving 14 bases between the germline ends. Written as DNA, the CDR3 is TGTGCCAGCAGCCGCGCTGGCAGCCTCTCTGGAAACACCATATATTTT. This encodes CASSRAGSLSGNTIYF.

This sequence joins TRBV20-1 and TRBJ2-5; D gene uncertain. The J call is doubtful: the DNA matches TRBJ2-7 better. The CDR3 has 11 amino acids. Germline assignment: CDR1 DFQATT and CDR2 SNEGSKA (reference sequence). CDR3 loop: CSARDDYEQYF. In DNA, the CDR3 is TGCAGTGCTAGGGACGACTACGAGCAGTACTTC.

V is TRBV6-5 and J is TRBJ2-7, with no clear D. Germline loops: CDR1 MNHEY, CDR2 SVGAGI. The length of the CDR3 is 15 residues. Trimming stripped 0 bases from V and 3 bases from J, with 12 bases between. CDR3 nucleotide sequence: TGTGCCAGCAGTTACTCGAGTGGGGTGCTCTACGAGCAGTACTTC. Encoded protein: CASSYSSGVLYEQYF.

This chain connects TRBV4-2 to TRBJ1-4; 9 nucleotides agree with TRBD1. This CDR3 is 15 amino acids long. Unmatched junction bases numbered 8, after V lost 4 bases and J lost 8 bases. Germline CDR1 LGHNA, CDR2 YNFKEQ. The CDR3 DNA follows: TGTGCCAGCAGCCGGGACGGGACAGGGAACGAAAAACTGTTTTTT. Encoded protein: CASSRDGTGNEKLFF.

The chain carries TRBV28 and TRBJ2-1; D gene unclear. CDR1 and CDR2 (germline): MDHEN, SYDVKM. Trimming took off 4 bases at V and 9 bases at J, with 7 bases between the two ends. This CDR3 contains 11 residues. The CDR3 DNA sequence: TGTGCCAGCAGTTCTCCTGGTGAGCAGTTCTTC. Encoded protein: CASSSPGEQFF.

This clone was found once. The chain carries TRBV11-2 and TRBJ1-6, with no clear D. This CDR3 has 16 residues. Germline CDR1 is SGHAT and CDR2 is FQNNGV. V shed 7 bases and J shed 0 bases, with 13 bases lying between them. Written as DNA, the CDR3 is TGTGCCAGCACCCTGGCGAGGGTCTCCTATAATTCACCCCTCCACTTT. This translates into CASTLARVSYNSPLHF.

V gene TRBV2 combines with J gene TRBJ2-2, with TRBD2 identical over 8 bases. The CDR3 spans 15 residues. Germline loops: CDR1 SNHLY, CDR2 FYNNEI. V shed 8 bases, J shed 1 base, and the junction held 6 bases outside the gene matches. The CDR3 is CASQRLAGNTGELFF. The CDR3 bases are TGTGCCAGCCAGCGGCTAGCGGGGAACACCGGGGAGCTGTTTTTT.

The chain uses TRBV23-1 and TRBJ2-1; TRBD2 agrees at 9 bases. TRBV23-1 belongs to the ORF category, with a function that is uncertain. This CDR3 has 20 amino acids. Germline trimming cut 3 bases from V and 2 bases from J; bases unmatched to any gene: 17. The CDR3 protein is CASSQPPGGSGGGPYNEQFF. In nucleotides, the CDR3 is TGCGCCAGCAGTCAGCCCCCAGGTGGTAGCGGGGGCGGTCCCTACAATGAGCAGTTCTTC.

The chain uses TRBV21-1 and TRBJ2-7. TRBV21-1 is assigned pseudogene status. This CDR3 has 13 amino acids. CDR3 nucleotides: TGTGCCAGCAGCAAACCGGGCCCCTCGGGGCAGTACTTC. Its translation: CASSKPGPSGQYF.

The chain recombines TRBV7-3 with TRBJ2-3, with D maybe TRBD1 (5 bases). Germline values: CDR1 SGHTA, CDR2 FQGTGA. CDR3 length equals 15 residues. V shed 4 bases and J shed 4 bases, with 15 bases lying between them. CDR3 nucleotides: TGTGCCAGCAGCTCCCAGGGAATGGGCTCAGATACGCAGTATTTT. Amino acid sequence: CASSSQGMGSDTQYF.

This clone was seen a handful of times. V gene TRBV27 combines with J gene TRBJ2-7; possibly TRBD1 for D (5 bases). V lost 5 bases and J 4 bases, leaving 15 bases between the germline ends. The CDR3 spans 14 residues. Germline loops: CDR1 MNHEY, CDR2 SMNVEV (reference sequence). This CDR3 is CASSPVGVGYEQYF. Here the CDR3 DNA reads TGTGCCAGCAGTCCAGTAGGGGTGGGATACGAGCAGTACTTC.

V gene TRBV19 combines with J gene TRBJ2-1; D gene uncertain. The CDR3 loop spans 14 amino acids. Per the germline V gene, CDR1 is LNHDA and CDR2 is SQIVND (reference sequence). Deletions cut 4 bases from V and 1 base from J, with 8 bases between. The CDR3 reads CASSKGYSYNEQFF. The CDR3, as DNA: TGTGCCAGTAGTAAAGGATATTCCTACAATGAGCAGTTCTTC.

The CDR3 sequence is CASSFGQGGIKETQYF. In nucleotides, the CDR3 is TGTGCCAGCAGCTTTGGACAGGGGGGTATAAAAGAGACCCAGTACTTC. This sequence joins TRBV11-1 and TRBJ2-5; 10 bases match TRBD1. This CDR3 comprises 16 residues. The germline V gene encodes CDR1 SGHAT and CDR2 FQDESV (reference sequence). Losses at the gene ends were 3 bases for V and 3 bases for J; bases not matched to a gene: 7.